This T cell receptor beta chain was documented in a study of blood T cell repertoires in COVID-19. The CDR3 runs 13 residues. V dropped 5 bases and J dropped 3 bases, with 8 bases sitting between them. In this sample, this clone turned up once. The identical CDR3 is also encoded by other nucleotide sequences in the sample. The method was immunoSEQ multiplex PCR; TCRdb's version includes in-frame clones alone and lacks a portion of them. The sample holds over 150,000 clones; around 87% are singletons and the top ten take about 2.6%. This sequence joins TRBV12-3 or TRBV12-4 and TRBJ1-5; no clear D gene. This receptor was identified in a woman aged 80 or older with COVID-19, enrolled during active disease. Sequencing was performed on peripheral blood. The CDR3 spells CASSLPPNQPQHF. The CDR3 bases are TGTGCCAGCAGTCTACCCCCCAATCAGCCCCAGCATTTT.